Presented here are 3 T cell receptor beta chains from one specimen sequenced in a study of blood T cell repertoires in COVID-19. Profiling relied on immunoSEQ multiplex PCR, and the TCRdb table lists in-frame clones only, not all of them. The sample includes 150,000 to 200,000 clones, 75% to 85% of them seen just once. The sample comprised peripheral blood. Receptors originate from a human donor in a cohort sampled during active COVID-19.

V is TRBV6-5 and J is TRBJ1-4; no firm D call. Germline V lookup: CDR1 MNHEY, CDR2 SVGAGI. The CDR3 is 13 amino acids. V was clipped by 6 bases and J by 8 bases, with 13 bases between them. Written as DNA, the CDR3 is TGTGCCAGCAGCCTCGGGATAGAGGAAAAACTGTTTTTT. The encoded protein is CASSLGIEEKLFF.

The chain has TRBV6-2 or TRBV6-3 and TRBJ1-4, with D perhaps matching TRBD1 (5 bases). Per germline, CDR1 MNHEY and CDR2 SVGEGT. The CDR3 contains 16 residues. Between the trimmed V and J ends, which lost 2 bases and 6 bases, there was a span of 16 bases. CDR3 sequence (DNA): TGTGCCAGCAGTTACGCGGGACTGGGGAGGGATGAAAAACTGTTTTTT. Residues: CASSYAGLGRDEKLFF.

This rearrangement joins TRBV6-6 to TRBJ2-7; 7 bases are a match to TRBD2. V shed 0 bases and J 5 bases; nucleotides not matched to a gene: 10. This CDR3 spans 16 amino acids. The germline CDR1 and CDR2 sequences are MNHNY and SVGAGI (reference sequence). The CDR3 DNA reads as TGTGCCAGCAGTTACTCGATCGGGGCCCGGGGGGACGAGCAGTACTTC. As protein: CASSYSIGARGDEQYF.